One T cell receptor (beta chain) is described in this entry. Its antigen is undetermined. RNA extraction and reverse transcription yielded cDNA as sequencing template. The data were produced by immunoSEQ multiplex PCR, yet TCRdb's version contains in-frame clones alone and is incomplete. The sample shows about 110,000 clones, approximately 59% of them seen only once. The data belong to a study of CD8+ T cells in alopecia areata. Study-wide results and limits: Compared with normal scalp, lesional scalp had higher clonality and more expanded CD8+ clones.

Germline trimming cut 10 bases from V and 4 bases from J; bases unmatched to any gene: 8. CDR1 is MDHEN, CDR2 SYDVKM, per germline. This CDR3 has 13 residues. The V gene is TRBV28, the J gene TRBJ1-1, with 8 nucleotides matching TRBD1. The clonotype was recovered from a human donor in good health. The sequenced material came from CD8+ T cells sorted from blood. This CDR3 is CATIGQGGTEAFF. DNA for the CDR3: TGTGCCACCATTGGACAGGGAGGCACTGAAGCTTTCTTT.